Included here is one T cell receptor beta chain sequence, with context. Its antigen is not known. The entry originates in a study of OX40 agonist ivuxolimab in advanced cancers. Study-wide context: Patients with prior anti-PD-1, anti-PD-L1 or anti-CTLA-4 therapy were eligible; less than 50% had some. Study-level points and caveats: What antigens the expanded peripheral T cells recognized was never established.

Libraries were prepared by immunoSEQ multiplex PCR; TCRdb keeps only in-frame clonotypes and omits some of them. The table shows 65,000 to 95,000 clones, with over 75% occurring only once. V was clipped by 5 bases and J by 9 bases; unmatched bases: 10. The CDR3 extends over 15 amino acids. From germline, CDR1 is SGHNT and CDR2 YENEEA. Specimen: CD4+ or CD8+ T cells sorted from blood, collected in a trial of the OX40 agonist ivuxolimab. The sequence was collected from an adult with an advanced solid tumor such as melanoma, head and neck, liver or kidney cancer. This rearrangement joins TRBV11-3 to TRBJ2-1; 10 positions agree with TRBD2. CDR3 DNA sequence: TGTGCCAGCAGCCGACAAGCGGGGGGGCTGGGTGAGCAGTTCTTC. Its translation is CASSRQAGGLGEQFF.